The text below deals with one TCR beta chain. The target antigen is unknown. The data derive from a study of T cell responses to AZD1222 COVID-19 vaccine. Whole-study findings and limits: Among the donors, most were white British and more were female, and clonal diversity was possibly underestimated. Reports indicate that nearly half of spike-specific TCRs are directed at unmutated variant regions. Spike was spanned by vaccine-associated CD4 TCRs, with dominance at 160-218 and 743-854. After two AZD1222 doses, spike-specific TCR breadth and depth rose versus day 0.

CDR1 and CDR2 from the germline V gene are SGHAT and FQDESV (reference sequence). The V gene lost 3 bases and the J gene lost 6 bases, with 14 bases spanning the gap. The CDR3 contains 14 residues. Only in-frame clones appear in the TCRdb table, and some are missing; sequencing was by immunoSEQ multiplex PCR. Among 160,000 or so clones listed, more than 75% were seen once. The chain has TRBV11-1 and TRBJ1-2; maybe TRBD1 (6 bases). The receptor's source is an adult who received the AZD1222 COVID-19 vaccine. This specimen consisted of peripheral blood, obtained 28 days after the second AZD1222 dose. The CDR3 spells CASSLLQGMDGYTF. CDR3 sequence (DNA): TGTGCCAGCAGCTTGCTTCAGGGGATGGATGGCTACACCTTC.